There are many counts of the clone carrying this T cell receptor (beta chain). The antigen remains undetermined. This entry belongs to a study of blood T cells in healthy people across ages. Whole-study results and caveats: More naive CD4+ cells and higher diversity were found in long-lived than in aged donors. Expanded clonotype changes were possibly confounded by unknown donor CMV status. Diversity of TCR beta per million T cells declined in a roughly linear way with age.

This CDR3 is built from 15 residues. The germline V and J ends were trimmed by 2 bases and 2 bases, with 10 bases remaining between them. Looked up from germline, CDR1 is MNHNS and CDR2 is SASEGT. A J-beta primer mix and a sample-barcoded 5' primer were used in a second PCR of roughly 6 to 12 cycles. MiXCR, run by TCRdb on the 5' RACE reads, gives a single entry per CDR3 protein. Of roughly 700,000 distinct CDR3 sequences in the sample, roughly 30% were seen once. This sequence joins TRBV6-1 and TRBJ2-1; D is ambiguous. The specimen was blood. This sequence was found in an elderly woman in good health. CDR3 protein: CASSERLITYNEQFF. The CDR3 nucleotides are TGTGCCAGCAGTGAACGGCTTATAACCTACAATGAGCAGTTCTTC.